These 20 T cell receptor beta chains were all obtained from the same sample, sequenced in a study of response to subunit inactivated influenza vaccine. TCRdb itself ran the RT-PCR reads through MiXCR, one entry per CDR3 protein. Of 500,000 or so distinct CDR3 sequences detected, 16% appear once; the ten largest clones hold over 2.5%. Sequenced here: CD4+ T cells sorted from PBMCs, sampled less than 30 months after vaccination. The source of these receptors is a man aged 50-75 years who received an inactivated influenza vaccine.

The chain recombines TRBV2 with TRBJ2-5, with 8 bases identical to TRBD1. The V gene end was trimmed by 11 bases and the J gene end by 4 bases; junction bases not matched to a gene: 9. CDR3 length: 13 residues. CDR1 is SNHLY, CDR2 FYNNEI, per germline. CDR3 loop: CASRLTGGETQYF. CDR3 nucleotide sequence: TGTGCCTCCAGACTAACAGGGGGAGAGACCCAGTACTTC.

This clonotype was detected ten times or more. The gene calls are TRBV2 and TRBJ1-1; D may be TRBD1 (5 bases). Per the germline V gene, CDR1 is SNHLY and CDR2 is FYNNEI. V lost 5 bases to trimming and J lost 5 bases, with 6 bases between them. The CDR3 is 11 residues long. For the CDR3, the DNA is TGTGCCAGCAGTAGGGGAACTGAAGCTTTCTTT. It translates to CASSRGTEAFF.

The chain is built from TRBV20-1 and TRBJ2-2; 8 bases align to TRBD2. CDR3 length: 17 amino acids. CDR1 and CDR2 from the germline V gene are DFQATT and SNEGSKA (reference sequence). The junction had 6 bases not matched to a gene; V was cut back by 0 bases and J by 0 bases. This CDR3 reads CSARDRRAGANTGELFF. In DNA form, the CDR3 reads TGCAGTGCTAGAGATCGGAGAGCGGGGGCGAACACCGGGGAGCTGTTTTTT.

The chain recombines TRBV7-6 with TRBJ1-1, with D perhaps matching TRBD1 (6 bases). The length of the CDR3 is 14 residues. Trimming shortened V by 5 bases and J by 6 bases, and 16 bases separated the two germline ends. Germline V gene data show CDR1 as SGHVS and CDR2 as FNYEAQ. CDR3 in DNA: TGTGCCAGCAGCCGTGGAGCTGGGGGCGCTGAAGCTTTCTTT. Amino acids: CASSRGAGGAEAFF.

This clonotype was counted between two and nine times. The rearrangement uses TRBV12-3 or TRBV12-4 and TRBJ2-5; 10 nucleotides match TRBD2. The V and J ends lost 7 bases and 5 bases, in that order; junction bases with no gene match: 4. The CDR3 is made up of 13 amino acids. In DNA form, the CDR3 reads TGTGCCAGCAATCGTAGCGGGAGGGAGACCCAGTACTTC. Encoded protein: CASNRSGRETQYF.

This clonotype was recorded at least ten times. The V and J genes are TRBV20-1 and TRBJ2-1, with 15 nucleotides matching TRBD2. Trimming cost V 6 bases and J 4 bases; bases outside gene matches: 7. The CDR3 runs to 16 residues. Per germline, CDR1 DFQATT and CDR2 SNEGSKA (reference sequence). The CDR3 sequence is CSAPGLAGGLYNEQFF. The CDR3 nucleotides are TGCAGTGCCCCGGGACTAGCGGGAGGACTTTACAATGAGCAGTTCTTC.

V is TRBV21-1 and J is TRBJ2-2; the D call TRBD1 from the table was never checked on the DNA. TRBV21-1 has pseudogene status. The CDR3 spans 16 residues. The CDR3 DNA sequence: TGTGCCAGCAGCCCCCTCCTCGGGACAGGGACCGGGGAGCTGTTTTTT. Its translation is CASSPLLGTGTGELFF.

This clonotype was seen more than once but under ten times. This sequence joins TRBV30 and TRBJ2-3, with D maybe TRBD2 (6 bases). The V gene lost 0 bases and the J gene lost 1 base, with 11 bases spanning the gap. CDR1 is GTSNPN, CDR2 SVGIG, per germline (reference sequence). CDR3 length: 15 amino acids. The CDR3 is CAWSVGGFGTDTQYF. For the CDR3, the DNA is TGTGCCTGGAGTGTAGGAGGGTTCGGCACAGATACGCAGTATTTT.

Here the CDR3 reads CASSLGPGQGNEQYF. CDR3 sequence (DNA): TGTGCCAGCAGCTTAGGGCCGGGACAGGGGAACGAGCAGTACTTC. V and J are TRBV7-2 and TRBJ2-7; 10 bases map to TRBD1. The CDR3 length is 15 residues. The germline CDR1 and CDR2 sequences are SGHTA and FQGNSA. The ends lost 1 base at V and 5 bases at J; junction bases unmatched: 5.

This clonotype was counted ten times or more. The V call is TRBV29-1, the J call TRBJ2-1; D not certain. Looked up from germline, CDR1 is SQVTM and CDR2 is ANQGSEA. The CDR3 has 11 residues. V was cut by 6 bases and J by 4 bases, with 7 bases left in between. CDR3 region: CSVLMYNEQFF. DNA of the CDR3: TGCAGCGTGCTTATGTACAATGAGCAGTTCTTC.

The chain is built from TRBV20-1 and TRBJ2-2, with no clear D. Germline-derived CDR1 and CDR2 are DFQATT and SNEGSKA (reference sequence). The germline V and J ends were trimmed by 4 bases and 0 bases, with 9 bases remaining between them. CDR3 length: 14 amino acids. The CDR3 protein is CSATSRPNTGELFF. For the CDR3, the DNA is TGCAGTGCTACGTCGCGGCCGAACACCGGGGAGCTGTTTTTT.

The DNA for the CDR3 is TGCGCCAGCCTAACCGAGGCAGGGGGCGTTGAAAAACTGTTTTTT. Translation gives CASLTEAGGVEKLFF. This chain links TRBV4-3 with TRBJ1-4, with 8 bases lining up with TRBD1. Losses at the gene ends were 8 bases for V and 7 bases for J; bases not matched to a gene: 12. The CDR3 extends over 15 amino acids. Per germline, CDR1 LGHNA and CDR2 YSLEER.

This rearrangement joins TRBV20-1 to TRBJ2-1, with D hard to call. The length of the CDR3 is 13 residues. V was shortened by 0 bases and J by 2 bases, with 5 bases between the two germline ends. Germline V gene lookup returns CDR1 DFQATT and CDR2 SNEGSKA (reference sequence). The CDR3, as DNA: TGCAGTGCTAGAGATCGGGCCTACAATGAGCAGTTCTTC. This encodes CSARDRAYNEQFF.

This clonotype was picked up a small number of times. The V and J genes are TRBV7-2 and TRBJ2-7, with TRBD2 matching over 10 bases. The CDR3 consists of 14 residues. Germline-derived CDR1 and CDR2 are SGHTA and FQGNSA. Trimming took 2 bases from V and 6 from J; bases not matched to a gene: 4. The CDR3 bases are TGTGCCAGCAGCTTACTAGCGGGAGAGGGCGAGCAGTACTTC. Its protein product is CASSLLAGEGEQYF.

This clonotype occurred a few times. V is TRBV28 and J is TRBJ1-1, with a tentative D call TRBD1 (5 bases). This CDR3 comprises 12 residues. V lost 6 bases to trimming and J lost 8 bases, with 13 bases between them. CDR1 MDHEN and CDR2 SYDVKM come from the germline V gene. The CDR3 coding sequence is TGTGCCAGCAGCCTCGGACGGGGGGAAGCTTTCTTT. This sequence encodes CASSLGRGEAFF. The full variable domain, rest sourced from reference TRBV28 and TRBJ1-1, is DVKVTQSSRYLVKRTGEKVFLECVQDMDHENMFWYRQDPGLGLRLIYFSYDVKMKEKGDIPEGYSVSREKKERFSLILESASTNQTSMYLCASSLGRGEAFFGQGTRLTVV.

The V call is TRBV28, the J call TRBJ2-1; 7 bases map to TRBD1. The germline V gene has CDR1 MDHEN and CDR2 SYDVKM. V was pared by 1 base and J by 2 bases, with 11 bases of the junction left unmatched. The CDR3 spans 18 residues. CDR3 in amino acids: CASSLFKEQGLTYNEQFF. The CDR3 coding sequence is TGTGCCAGCAGTTTATTTAAAGAACAGGGGCTCACCTACAATGAGCAGTTCTTC.

This clonotype has a handful of counts. The chain joins TRBV20-1 to TRBJ2-1; the match to TRBD2 covers 13 bases. Germline assignment: CDR1 DFQATT and CDR2 SNEGSKA (reference sequence). Unmatched junction bases numbered 9, after V lost 3 bases and J lost 4 bases. This CDR3 spans 17 amino acids. The DNA for the CDR3 is TGCAGTGCTAGGGGCGGACTAGCGGGAGTCTCTTACAATGAGCAGTTCTTC. Encoded protein: CSARGGLAGVSYNEQFF.

The J gene is TRBJ2-7, the V gene TRBV18, with 7 bases aligning to TRBD2. The trim removed 5 bases at V and 3 bases at J, leaving 4 bases unmatched. The CDR3 runs to 13 residues. Germline CDR1 and CDR2: KGHSH and LQKENI. CDR3 DNA: TGTGCCAGCTCATCCTCTAGCGGCTACGAGCAGTACTTC. As protein: CASSSSSGYEQYF.

This chain links TRBV20-1 with TRBJ2-1; 9 positions agree with TRBD1. The CDR3 is 14 amino acids. Losses at the gene ends were 5 bases for V and 4 bases for J; bases not matched to a gene: 6. The germline V gene encodes CDR1 DFQATT and CDR2 SNEGSKA (reference sequence). CDR3: CSADRGVLYNEQFF. CDR3 in DNA: TGCAGTGCTGACAGGGGGGTCCTATACAATGAGCAGTTCTTC.

This chain links TRBV5-1 with TRBJ2-3; 16 bases match TRBD2. CDR1 SGHRS and CDR2 YFSETQ come from the germline V gene. The CDR3 sequence is 18 residues long. The V gene end was trimmed by 4 bases and the J gene end by 3 bases; junction bases not matched to a gene: 8. The CDR3 reads CASSPGLAGGRQTDTQYF. As DNA, the CDR3 is TGCGCCAGCAGCCCGGGACTAGCGGGGGGGCGTCAGACAGATACGCAGTATTTT.